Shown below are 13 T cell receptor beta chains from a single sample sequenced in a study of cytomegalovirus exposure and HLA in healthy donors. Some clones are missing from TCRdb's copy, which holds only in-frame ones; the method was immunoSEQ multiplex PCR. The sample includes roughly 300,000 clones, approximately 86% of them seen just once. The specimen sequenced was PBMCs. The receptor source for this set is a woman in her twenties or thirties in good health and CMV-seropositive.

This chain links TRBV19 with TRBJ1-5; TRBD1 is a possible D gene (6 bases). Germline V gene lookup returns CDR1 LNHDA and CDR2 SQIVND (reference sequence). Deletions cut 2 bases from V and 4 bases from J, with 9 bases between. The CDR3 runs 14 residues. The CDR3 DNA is TGTGCCAGTAGTATAATAGGGGGAAATCAGCCCCAGCATTTT. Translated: CASSIIGGNQPQHF.

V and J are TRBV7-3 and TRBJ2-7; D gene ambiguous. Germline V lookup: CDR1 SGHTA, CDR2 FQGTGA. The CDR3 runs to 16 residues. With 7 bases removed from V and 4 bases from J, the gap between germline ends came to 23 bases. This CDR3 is CASTPRGPQETYEQYF. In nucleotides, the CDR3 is TGTGCCAGCACACCGAGAGGTCCCCAAGAGACTTACGAGCAGTACTTC.

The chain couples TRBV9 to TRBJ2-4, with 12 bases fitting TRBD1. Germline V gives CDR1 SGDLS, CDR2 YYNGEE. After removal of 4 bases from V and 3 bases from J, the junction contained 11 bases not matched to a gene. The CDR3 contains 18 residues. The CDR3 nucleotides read TGTGCCAGCAGCTCACCGGGACAGGGGGCGCGGGGCAAAAACATTCAGTACTTC. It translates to CASSSPGQGARGKNIQYF. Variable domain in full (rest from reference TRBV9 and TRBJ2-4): DSGVTQTPKHLITATGQRVTLRCSPRSGDLSVYWYQQSLDQGLQFLIQYYNGEERAKGNILERFSAQQFPDLHSELNLSSLELGDSALYFCASSSPGQGARGKNIQYFGAGTRLSVL.

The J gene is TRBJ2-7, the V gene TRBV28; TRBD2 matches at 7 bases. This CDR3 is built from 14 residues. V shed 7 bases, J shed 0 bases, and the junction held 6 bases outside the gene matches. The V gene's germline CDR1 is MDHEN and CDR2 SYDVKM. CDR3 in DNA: TGTGCCAGCACCGCGGGACTACTCTCCTACGAGCAGTACTTC. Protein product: CASTAGLLSYEQYF.

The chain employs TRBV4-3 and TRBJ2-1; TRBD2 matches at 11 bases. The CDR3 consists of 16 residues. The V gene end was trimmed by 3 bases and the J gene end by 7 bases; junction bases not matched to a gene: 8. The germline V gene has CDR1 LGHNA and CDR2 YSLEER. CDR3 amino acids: CASSQIAGGPGNEQFF. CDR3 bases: TGCGCCAGCAGCCAGATAGCGGGAGGGCCCGGGAATGAGCAGTTCTTC.

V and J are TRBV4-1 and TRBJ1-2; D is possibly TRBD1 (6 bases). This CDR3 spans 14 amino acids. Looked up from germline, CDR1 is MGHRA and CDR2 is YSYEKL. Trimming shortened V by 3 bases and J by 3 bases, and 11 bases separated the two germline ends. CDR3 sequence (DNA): TGCGCCAGCAGCCACGCACAGGGCGACTATGGCTACACCTTC. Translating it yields CASSHAQGDYGYTF.

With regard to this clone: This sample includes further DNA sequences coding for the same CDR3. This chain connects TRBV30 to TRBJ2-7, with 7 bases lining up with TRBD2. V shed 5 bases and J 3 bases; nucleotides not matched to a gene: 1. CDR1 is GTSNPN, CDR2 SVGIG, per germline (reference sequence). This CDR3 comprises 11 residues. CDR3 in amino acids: CAWGGSYEQYF. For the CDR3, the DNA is TGTGCCTGGGGCGGGAGCTACGAGCAGTACTTC. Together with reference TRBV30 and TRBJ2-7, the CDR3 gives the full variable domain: SQTIHQWPATLVQPVGSPLSLECTVEGTSNPNLYWYRQAAGRGLQLLFYSVGIGQISSEVPQNLSASRPQDRQFILSSKKLLLSDSGFYLCAWGGSYEQYFGPGTRLTVT.

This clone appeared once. CDR3 sequence (DNA): TGTGCCAGCAGTTCTCTAGCGGGAAGCGCGAACACCGGGGAGCTGTTTTTT. Residues: CASSSLAGSANTGELFF. This chain connects TRBV27 to TRBJ2-2; 9 bases agree with TRBD2. V gave up 4 bases and J gave up 0 bases; unmatched junction bases: 6. Per germline, CDR1 MNHEY and CDR2 SMNVEV (reference sequence). CDR3 length equals 17 residues.

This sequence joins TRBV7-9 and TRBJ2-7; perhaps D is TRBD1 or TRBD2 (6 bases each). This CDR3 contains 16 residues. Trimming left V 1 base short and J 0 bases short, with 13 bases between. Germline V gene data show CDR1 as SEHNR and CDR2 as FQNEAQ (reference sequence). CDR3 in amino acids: CASSLESWGASYEQYF. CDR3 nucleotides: TGTGCCAGCAGCTTAGAGTCTTGGGGGGCCTCCTACGAGCAGTACTTC.

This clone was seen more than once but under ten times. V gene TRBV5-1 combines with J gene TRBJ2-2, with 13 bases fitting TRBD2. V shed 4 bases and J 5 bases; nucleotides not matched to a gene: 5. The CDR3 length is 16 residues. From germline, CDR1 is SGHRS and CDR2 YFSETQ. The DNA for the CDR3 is TGCGCCAGCAGCACACTAGCGGGAGGGCCGACCGGGGAGCTGTTTTTT. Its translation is CASSTLAGGPTGELFF.

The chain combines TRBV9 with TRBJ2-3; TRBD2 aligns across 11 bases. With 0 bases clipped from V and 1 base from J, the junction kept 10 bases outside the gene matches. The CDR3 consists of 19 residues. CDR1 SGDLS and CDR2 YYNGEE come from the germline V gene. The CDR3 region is CASSVASGLAGTRTDTQYF. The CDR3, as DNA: TGTGCCAGCAGCGTAGCTTCCGGACTAGCGGGTACCCGCACAGATACGCAGTATTTT.

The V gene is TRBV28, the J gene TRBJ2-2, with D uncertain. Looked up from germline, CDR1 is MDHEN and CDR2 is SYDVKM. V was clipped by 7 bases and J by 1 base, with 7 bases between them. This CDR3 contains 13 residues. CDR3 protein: CASKGQNTGELFF. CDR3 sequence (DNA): TGTGCCAGCAAAGGCCAGAACACCGGGGAGCTGTTTTTT.

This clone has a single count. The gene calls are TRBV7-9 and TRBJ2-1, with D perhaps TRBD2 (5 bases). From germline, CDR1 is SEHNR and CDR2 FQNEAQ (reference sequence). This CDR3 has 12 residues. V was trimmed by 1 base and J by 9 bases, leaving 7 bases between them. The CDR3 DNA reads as TGTGCCAGCAGCTTAGTAGGAGGTGAGCAGTTCTTC. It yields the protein CASSLVGGEQFF.